This T cell receptor (beta chain) was captured in a study of blood T cell repertoires in COVID-19. Study-level information: COVID-19 samples from acute and convalescent phases originated in the United States, Italy and Spain. Sources were T cells, B-cell-depleted T cells, or PBMCs; the material itself was cDNA or gDNA.

The V and J ends lost 3 bases and 2 bases respectively, with 11 bases between them. Germline V gene sequence: CDR1 LNHDA, CDR2 SQIVND (reference sequence). The CDR3 has 14 amino acids. Authors' processing steps: Reference gene primer amplification yielded estimated nucleated cell counts. TCRdb keeps only in-frame clones here, not all; method: immunoSEQ multiplex PCR. V, J and clone size are taken as reported in that table, and D and trimming were inferred from the DNA itself. This sample has 90,000 to 120,000 clones; roughly 90% occur once, and the top ten carry under 5.5%. This chain connects TRBV19 to TRBJ2-7; D is possibly TRBD1 (6 bases). Material: peripheral blood. The clonotype was recovered from a man in his forties with active or convalescent COVID-19. CDR3 loop: CASSMWDTTYEQYF. The CDR3 DNA follows: TGTGCCAGTAGTATGTGGGACACTACCTACGAGCAGTACTTC.